The 31 T cell receptor beta chains listed next were all sequenced from one sample in a study of cytomegalovirus exposure and HLA in healthy donors. PCR involved 60 Vbeta and 13 Jbeta primers. Clones were sequenced by immunoSEQ multiplex PCR, and TCRdb holds only the in-frame ones, with some missing. The data contain 95,000 to 100,000 clones, around 80% of them singletons. Sequenced input: PBMCs. Source of these receptors: a man between 60 and 75 years old in good health and CMV-seropositive.

The J gene is TRBJ2-1, the V gene TRBV5-4; TRBD2 aligns across 12 bases. Per germline, CDR1 SGHNT and CDR2 YYREEE (reference sequence). Trimming at V came to 0 bases and at J to 0 bases, leaving 4 bases not matched to a gene. The CDR3 consists of 18 residues. The CDR3 nucleotides read TGTGCCAGCAGCTTGGGCGGACTAGCGGGGAGCTCCTACAATGAGCAGTTCTTC. Its translation: CASSLGGLAGSSYNEQFF.

The rearrangement joins TRBV11-2 to TRBJ2-5; 7 nucleotides align to TRBD1. Germline V lookup: CDR1 SGHAT, CDR2 FQNNGV. The CDR3 has 14 amino acids. J was trimmed by 7 bases and V by 0 bases; bases with no gene match: 5. CDR3: CASSLEGTDGTQYF. The CDR3 DNA reads TGTGCCAGCAGCTTAGAGGGGACAGATGGGACCCAGTACTTC. The full variable domain, rest sourced from reference TRBV11-2 and TRBJ2-5, is EAGVAQSPRYKIIEKRQSVAFWCNPISGHATLYWYQQILGQGPKLLIQFQNNGVVDDSQLPKDRFSAERLKGVDSTLKIQPAKLEDSAVYLCASSLEGTDGTQYFGPGTRLLVL.

This chain connects TRBV5-1 to TRBJ2-5, with TRBD2 matching over 11 bases. The CDR3 is 15 amino acids. J gave up 5 bases and V 1 base, and 4 bases lay outside the gene matches. CDR1 is SGHRS, CDR2 YFSETQ, per germline. DNA of the CDR3: TGCGCCAGCAGCTTGTCTAGCGGGGGGCGCGAGACCCAGTACTTC. As protein: CASSLSSGGRETQYF.

The chain has TRBV18 and TRBJ2-1, with 10 bases identical to TRBD2. This CDR3 is 16 amino acids long. Unmatched junction bases numbered 5, after V lost 1 base and J lost 5 bases. Per the germline V gene, CDR1 is KGHSH and CDR2 is LQKENI. The CDR3 sequence: CASSPLASGGNNEQFF. The CDR3, as DNA: TGTGCCAGCTCACCACTAGCTAGCGGGGGCAACAATGAGCAGTTCTTC.

The rearrangement joins TRBV2 to TRBJ1-1; 10 bases fit TRBD1. V trimming: 6 bases; J trimming: 4 bases; junction bases outside the gene matches: 8. Germline V gene sequence: CDR1 SNHLY, CDR2 FYNNEI. There are 15 residues in the CDR3. This CDR3 is CASSPDRGTVTEAFF. CDR3 DNA sequence: TGTGCCAGCAGCCCGGACAGGGGGACGGTCACTGAAGCTTTCTTT.

The chain is built from TRBV4-3 and TRBJ2-1, with 13 bases lining up with TRBD2. The CDR3 has 18 residues. CDR1 is LGHNA, CDR2 YSLEER, per germline. V was pared by 5 bases and J by 6 bases, with 13 bases of the junction left unmatched. The CDR3 region has the DNA TGCGCCAGCAGCGGTACTAGCGGGGGGGCATCCTGGGCCAATGAGCAGTTCTTC. It translates to CASSGTSGGASWANEQFF.

The chain couples TRBV10-3 to TRBJ2-3; 9 positions agree with TRBD2. CDR3 length: 16 amino acids. Trimming cost V 7 bases and J 2 bases; bases outside gene matches: 10. Germline V gene data show CDR1 as ENHRY and CDR2 as SYGVKD. CDR3 residues: CAITLGTSPTTDTQYF. In DNA, the CDR3 is TGTGCCATCACCCTTGGGACTAGCCCTACCACAGATACGCAGTATTTT.

The chain recombines TRBV7-9 with TRBJ2-7; 11 bases align to TRBD2. The germline CDR1 and CDR2 sequences are SEHNR and FQNEAQ (reference sequence). V lost 6 bases and J lost 2; bases outside the gene matches: 9. The CDR3 is 16 amino acids. CDR3 sequence reads: CASSSSGGRSAYEQYF. Written as DNA, the CDR3 is TGTGCCAGCAGTTCTAGCGGGGGGCGCTCCGCCTACGAGCAGTACTTC.

V usage is TRBV7-2 and J usage is TRBJ2-7; TRBD2 agrees at 9 bases. The germline gives CDR1 SGHTA, CDR2 FQGNSA. The CDR3 is made up of 16 amino acids. V dropped 5 bases and J dropped 2; count of bases not matched to a gene: 10. CDR3 loop: CASSKASGALPYEQYF. DNA for the CDR3: TGTGCCAGCAGCAAAGCTAGCGGGGCCCTCCCCTACGAGCAGTACTTC.

This chain's CDR3 is CASSLVGGENIQYF. CDR3 nucleotides: TGTGCCAGCAGCTTGGTTGGGGGCGAAAACATTCAGTACTTC. V gene TRBV5-6 combines with J gene TRBJ2-4; the D gene is possibly TRBD1 (6 bases). The CDR3 extends over 14 amino acids. Trimming stripped 0 bases from V and 5 bases from J, with 9 bases between. Germline-derived CDR1 and CDR2 are SGHDT and YYEEEE.

The chain employs TRBV14 and TRBJ1-1; D might be TRBD1 (6 bases). This CDR3 contains 15 residues. V was cut by 7 bases and J by 0 bases, with 15 bases left in between. Germline loops: CDR1 SGHDN, CDR2 FVKESK. CDR3 sequence reads: CASTPLDSLNTEAFF. The CDR3 DNA reads as TGTGCCAGCACGCCCCTGGACAGCCTGAACACTGAAGCTTTCTTT.

The gene calls are TRBV6-6 and TRBJ1-1; the D is unclear. CDR3 size: 13 residues. The germline V gene has CDR1 MNHNY and CDR2 SVGAGI (reference sequence). The V gene lost 7 bases and the J gene lost 1 base, with 10 bases spanning the gap. The CDR3 DNA is TGTGCCAGCACCCTAACGCCGAACACTGAAGCTTTCTTT. Protein product: CASTLTPNTEAFF.

This clone occurred once. The chain is built from TRBV5-1 and TRBJ1-2; TRBD1 agrees at 9 bases. The junction had 5 bases not matched to a gene; V was cut back by 4 bases and J by 7 bases. In germline, CDR1 is SGHRS, CDR2 YFSETQ. The CDR3 runs 13 residues. The CDR3 sequence: CASSTQGAGGYTF. The CDR3, as DNA: TGCGCCAGCAGCACACAGGGGGCAGGTGGCTACACCTTC.

The chain links TRBV6-1 to TRBJ2-1, with TRBD2 matching 10 bases. V lost 2 bases, J lost 2 bases, and 3 bases stayed unmatched. CDR3 size: 16 residues. The V gene's germline CDR1 is MNHNS and CDR2 SASEGT. This chain's CDR3 is CASSESLAGAYNEQFF. DNA of the CDR3: TGTGCCAGCAGTGAAAGCCTAGCGGGGGCCTACAATGAGCAGTTCTTC.

V is TRBV29-1 and J is TRBJ1-5, with no clear D. V was clipped by 4 bases and J by 3 bases, with 7 bases between them. The CDR3 is 12 residues long. From germline, CDR1 is SQVTM and CDR2 ANQGSEA. The CDR3 DNA reads as TGCAGCGTTGTACTACCCAATCAGCCCCAGCATTTT. Translating it yields CSVVLPNQPQHF. Supplemented by reference TRBV29-1 and TRBJ1-5, the full variable domain reads SAVISQKPSRDICQRGTSLTIQCQVDSQVTMMFWYRQQPGQSLTLIATANQGSEATYESGFVIDKFPISRPNLTFSTLTVSNMSPEDSSIYLCSVVLPNQPQHFGDGTRLSIL.

This rearrangement joins TRBV5-5 to TRBJ1-5; tentative D call: TRBD1 (5 bases). V was shortened by 2 bases and J by 7 bases, with 13 bases between the two germline ends. Germline CDR1 and CDR2: SGHKS and YYEKEE (reference sequence). CDR3 length: 14 amino acids. CDR3 coding DNA: TGTGCCAGCAGCTTTGGGGGGGTTGGGCAGCCCCAGCATTTT. It translates to CASSFGGVGQPQHF. Drawing the rest from reference TRBV5-5 and TRBJ1-5, the complete variable domain is DAGVTQSPTHLIKTRGQQVTLRCSPISGHKSVSWYQQVLGQGPQFIFQYYEKEERGRGNFPDRFSARQFPNYSSELNVNALLLGDSALYLCASSFGGVGQPQHFGDGTRLSIL.

The chain links TRBV5-1 to TRBJ2-5; 7 bases map to TRBD1. The end of the DNA aligns better with TRBJ2-7, so the J call may be wrong. Germline CDR1 and CDR2: SGHRS and YFSETQ. The CDR3 totals 16 residues. The CDR3 DNA reads TGCGCCAGCAGCTTTAATCCCACAGGGGACACCTACGAGCAGTACTTC. This gives the protein CASSFNPTGDTYEQYF.

The rearrangement links TRBV4-1 to TRBJ1-2; a weak D match, TRBD1 (6 bases). The CDR3 spans 18 residues. Germline V gene sequence: CDR1 MGHRA, CDR2 YSYEKL. Trimming removed 0 bases from V and 4 bases from J, with 21 bases in between. The chain's CDR3 is CASSQEALGQLVRYGYTF. The DNA of the CDR3 is TGCGCCAGCAGCCAAGAAGCCCTCGGACAGCTTGTCCGCTATGGCTACACCTTC.

The chain employs TRBV29-1 and TRBJ2-7; 7 positions agree with TRBD2. Germline CDR1 reads SQVTM; CDR2 reads ANQGSEA. The CDR3 has 12 amino acids. After removal of 7 bases from V and 6 bases from J, the junction contained 9 bases not matched to a gene. The CDR3 DNA reads TGCAGCGGTGGACTAGGTTGGAGCGAGCAGTACTTC. The encoded protein is CSGGLGWSEQYF.

This clone was seen once. V is TRBV11-2 and J is TRBJ2-7; D unclear. The V and J ends lost 3 bases and 1 base respectively, with 13 bases between them. CDR3 length equals 15 residues. Germline CDR1 and CDR2: SGHAT and FQNNGV. CDR3 coding DNA: TGTGCCAGCAGCTTGGGCCGTTCCGGATCCTACGAGCAGTACTTC. Amino acid sequence: CASSLGRSGSYEQYF.

This rearrangement joins TRBV4-3 to TRBJ2-1, with a possible D match to TRBD1 (6 bases). V was shortened by 0 bases and J by 4 bases, with 13 bases between the two germline ends. Germline lookup yields CDR1 LGHNA and CDR2 YSLEER. This CDR3 has 16 residues. For the CDR3, the DNA is TGCGCCAGCAGCCAAGATCGTGGGGGCTCTTACAATGAGCAGTTCTTC. Translating it yields CASSQDRGGSYNEQFF.

The chain uses TRBV27 and TRBJ2-7; TRBD2 matches at 9 bases. Germline loops: CDR1 MNHEY, CDR2 SMNVEV (reference sequence). This CDR3 contains 16 residues. Unmatched junction bases numbered 10, after V lost 2 bases and J lost 5 bases. CDR3 residues: CASSLPERGAPDEQYF. The CDR3 DNA is TGTGCCAGCAGTTTACCGGAGCGGGGGGCACCCGACGAGCAGTACTTC.

The V gene is TRBV27, the J gene TRBJ2-5; TRBD1 might be the D (5 bases). With the DNA end fitting TRBJ2-7 better, the J assignment may be wrong. This CDR3 comprises 15 residues. Germline CDR1 reads MNHEY; CDR2 reads SMNVEV (reference sequence). CDR3 nucleotides: TGTGCCAGCAGTCCGAGACAGACAGAGATGGACGAGCAGTACTTC. Protein sequence: CASSPRQTEMDEQYF.

This rearrangement joins TRBV2 to TRBJ1-6; D is undetermined. Germline CDR1 SNHLY, CDR2 FYNNEI. This CDR3 region has 15 residues. V lost 3 bases and J lost 0, with 6 bases in between. This CDR3 reads CASSEISSYNSPLHF. The CDR3 DNA reads as TGTGCCAGCAGTGAGATTAGCTCCTATAATTCACCCCTCCACTTT.

The J gene is TRBJ1-2, the V gene TRBV2, with TRBD1 matching 7 bases. The CDR3 covers 12 residues. The V gene end was trimmed by 6 bases and the J gene end by 4 bases; junction bases not matched to a gene: 2. CDR1 and CDR2 from the germline V gene are SNHLY and FYNNEI. This chain's CDR3 is CASRGTAYGYTF. Here the CDR3 DNA reads TGTGCCAGCAGGGGGACAGCCTATGGCTACACCTTC.

The V gene is TRBV9, the J gene TRBJ2-7; the match to TRBD1 covers 8 bases. The CDR3 consists of 15 residues. Germline assignment: CDR1 SGDLS and CDR2 YYNGEE. V lost 0 bases to trimming and J lost 3 bases; unmatched junction nucleotides: 5. CDR3 protein: CASSVEGGQGYEQYF. CDR3 nucleotide sequence: TGTGCCAGCAGCGTAGAGGGCGGACAGGGCTACGAGCAGTACTTC.

The genes are TRBV5-4 and TRBJ1-1; possible D gene TRBD1, 6 bases. This CDR3 has 16 residues. Trimming took off 1 base at V and 0 bases at J, with 13 bases between the two ends. In germline, CDR1 is SGHNT, CDR2 YYREEE (reference sequence). CDR3 amino acids: CASSLRGGPLNTEAFF. The DNA for the CDR3 is TGTGCCAGCAGCTTGCGCGGGGGGCCTCTGAACACTGAAGCTTTCTTT.

The rearrangement joins TRBV14 to TRBJ1-2; D gene uncertain. V gave up 3 bases and J gave up 4 bases, with 9 bases separating them. Germline V gene sequence: CDR1 SGHDN, CDR2 FVKESK. This CDR3 is built from 13 residues. In DNA form, the CDR3 reads TGTGCCAGCAGCCAGCGGGGTAGCTATGGCTACACCTTC. Translated: CASSQRGSYGYTF.

The CDR3 region is CASSLTLQGASGANVLTF. The CDR3 DNA follows: TGTGCCAGCAGCTTAACTTTACAGGGGGCGTCTGGGGCCAACGTCCTGACTTTC. The chain is built from TRBV7-3 and TRBJ2-6, with TRBD1 matching over 9 bases. V lost 0 bases, J lost 1 base, and 4 bases stayed unmatched. Germline loops: CDR1 SGHTA, CDR2 FQGTGA. This CDR3 is 18 amino acids long.

The rearrangement uses TRBV11-2 and TRBJ1-2; D is possibly TRBD1 (6 bases). Germline V lookup: CDR1 SGHAT, CDR2 FQNNGV. Trimming shortened V by 5 bases and J by 5 bases, and 15 bases separated the two germline ends. This CDR3 is built from 14 residues. The CDR3 coding sequence is TGTGCCAGCAGCCGGGGCGGGGGGCTATATGGCTACACCTTC. Encoded protein: CASSRGGGLYGYTF. Supplemented by reference TRBV11-2 and TRBJ1-2, the full variable domain reads EAGVAQSPRYKIIEKRQSVAFWCNPISGHATLYWYQQILGQGPKLLIQFQNNGVVDDSQLPKDRFSAERLKGVDSTLKIQPAKLEDSAVYLCASSRGGGLYGYTFGSGTRLTVV.

The J gene is TRBJ2-7, the V gene TRBV27, with TRBD2 identical over 8 bases. Germline V gives CDR1 MNHEY, CDR2 SMNVEV (reference sequence). Trimming cost V 6 bases and J 1 base; bases outside gene matches: 8. This CDR3 is built from 15 residues. The CDR3 region is CASSTTSGLSYEQYF. CDR3 DNA sequence: TGTGCCAGCAGCACCACTAGCGGACTGTCCTACGAGCAGTACTTC.